This TCR beta chain is from a study of T cell changes during pregnancy in multiple sclerosis. The CDR3 is 14 residues long. The V end lost 4 bases, the J end lost 0 bases, and 7 bases lay between the germline ends. CDR1 and CDR2 from the germline V gene are MNHNY and SVGAGI (reference sequence). TCRdb's table, derived via immunoSEQ multiplex PCR, lists solely in-frame clones and lacks some. The sample contains approximately 50,000 clones, approximately 91% of which appear only once. The clonotype comes from a female donor with multiple sclerosis, enrolled in a pregnancy study. This chain joins TRBV6-6 and TRBJ2-1; D might be TRBD2 (5 bases). Source: peripheral blood, taken in the second trimester of pregnancy. CDR3 residues: CASSLANSYNEQFF. CDR3 in DNA: TGTGCCAGCAGTTTAGCGAACTCCTACAATGAGCAGTTCTTC.